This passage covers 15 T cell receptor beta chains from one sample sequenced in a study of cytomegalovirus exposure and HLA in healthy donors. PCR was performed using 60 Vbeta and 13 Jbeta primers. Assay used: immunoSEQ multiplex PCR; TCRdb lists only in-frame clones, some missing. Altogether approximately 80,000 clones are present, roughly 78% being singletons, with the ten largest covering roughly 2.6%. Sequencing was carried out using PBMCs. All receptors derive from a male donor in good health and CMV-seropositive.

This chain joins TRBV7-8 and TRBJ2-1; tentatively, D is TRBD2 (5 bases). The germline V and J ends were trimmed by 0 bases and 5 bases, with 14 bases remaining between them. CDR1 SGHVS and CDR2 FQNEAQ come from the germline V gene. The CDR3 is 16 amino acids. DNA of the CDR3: TGTGCCAGCAGCTTAGCGCCGTGGGAGTCTAACAATGAGCAGTTCTTC. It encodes CASSLAPWESNNEQFF.

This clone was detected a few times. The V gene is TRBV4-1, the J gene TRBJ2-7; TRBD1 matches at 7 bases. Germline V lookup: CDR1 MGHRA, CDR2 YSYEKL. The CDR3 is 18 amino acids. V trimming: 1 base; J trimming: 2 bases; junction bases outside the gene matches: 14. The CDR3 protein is CASSQVRGATGITYEQYF. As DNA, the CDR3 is TGCGCCAGCAGCCAAGTTAGAGGGGCGACAGGGATCACCTACGAGCAGTACTTC.

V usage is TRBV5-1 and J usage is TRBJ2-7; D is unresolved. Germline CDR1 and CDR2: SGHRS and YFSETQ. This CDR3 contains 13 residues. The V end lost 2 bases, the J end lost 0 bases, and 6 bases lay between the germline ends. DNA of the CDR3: TGCGCCAGCAGCTTAGACATCTCCTACGAGCAGTACTTC. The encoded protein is CASSLDISYEQYF.

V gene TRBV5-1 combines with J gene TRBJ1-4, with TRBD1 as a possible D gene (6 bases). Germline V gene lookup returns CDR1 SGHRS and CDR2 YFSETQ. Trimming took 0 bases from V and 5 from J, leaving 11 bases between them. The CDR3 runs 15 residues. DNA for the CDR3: TGCGCCAGCAGCTTGGCCATCCAGGGGAATGAAAAACTGTTTTTT. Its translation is CASSLAIQGNEKLFF.

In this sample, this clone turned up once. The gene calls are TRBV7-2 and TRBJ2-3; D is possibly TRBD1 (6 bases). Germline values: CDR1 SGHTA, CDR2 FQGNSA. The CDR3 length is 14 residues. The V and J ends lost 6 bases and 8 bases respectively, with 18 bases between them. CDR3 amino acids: CASRQTGAGGTQYF. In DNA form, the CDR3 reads TGTGCCAGCAGGCAGACAGGTGCCGGAGGTACGCAGTATTTT.

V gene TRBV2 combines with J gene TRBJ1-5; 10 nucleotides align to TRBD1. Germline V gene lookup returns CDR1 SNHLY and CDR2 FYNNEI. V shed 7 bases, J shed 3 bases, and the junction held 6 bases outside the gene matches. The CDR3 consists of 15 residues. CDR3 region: CASIRDRGNNQPQHF. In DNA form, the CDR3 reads TGTGCCAGCATCAGGGACAGGGGCAACAATCAGCCCCAGCATTTT.

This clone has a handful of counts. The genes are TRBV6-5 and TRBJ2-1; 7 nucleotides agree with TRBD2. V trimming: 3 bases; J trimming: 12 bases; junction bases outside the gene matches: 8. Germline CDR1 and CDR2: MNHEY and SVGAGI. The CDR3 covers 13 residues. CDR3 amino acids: CASSYVAGVTQFF. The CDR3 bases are TGTGCCAGCAGTTATGTGGCGGGAGTTACGCAGTTCTTC.

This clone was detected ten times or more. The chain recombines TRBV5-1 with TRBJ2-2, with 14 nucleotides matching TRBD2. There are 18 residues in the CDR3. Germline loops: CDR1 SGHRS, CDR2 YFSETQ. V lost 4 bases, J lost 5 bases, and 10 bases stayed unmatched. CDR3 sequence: CASSPGLAGGAGTGELFF. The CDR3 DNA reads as TGCGCCAGCAGCCCAGGACTAGCGGGAGGAGCTGGGACCGGGGAGCTGTTTTTT.

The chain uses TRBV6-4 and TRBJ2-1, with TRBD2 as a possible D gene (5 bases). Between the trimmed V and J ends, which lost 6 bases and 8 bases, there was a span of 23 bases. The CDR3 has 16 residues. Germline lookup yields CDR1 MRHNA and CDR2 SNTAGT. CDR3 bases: TGTGCCAGCAGACCCGAGCGGACGCCTCCTACCGATGAGCAGTTCTTC. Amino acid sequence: CASRPERTPPTDEQFF.

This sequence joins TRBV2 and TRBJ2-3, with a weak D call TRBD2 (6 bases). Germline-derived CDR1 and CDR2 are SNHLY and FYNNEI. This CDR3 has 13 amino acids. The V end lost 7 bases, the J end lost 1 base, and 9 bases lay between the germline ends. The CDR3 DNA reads TGTGCCAGCATCCCGGGGGGCACAGATACGCAGTATTTT. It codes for CASIPGGTDTQYF.

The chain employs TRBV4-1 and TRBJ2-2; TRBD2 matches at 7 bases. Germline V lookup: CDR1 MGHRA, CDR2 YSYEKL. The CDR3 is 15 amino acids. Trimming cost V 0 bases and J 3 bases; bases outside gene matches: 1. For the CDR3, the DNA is TGCGCCAGCAGCCAAGAGGGGAGGGACACCGGGGAGCTGTTTTTT. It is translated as CASSQEGRDTGELFF.

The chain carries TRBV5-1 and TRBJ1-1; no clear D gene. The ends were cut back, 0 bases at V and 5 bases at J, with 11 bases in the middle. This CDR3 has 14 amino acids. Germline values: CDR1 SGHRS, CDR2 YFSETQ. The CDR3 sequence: CASSLETASTEAFF. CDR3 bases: TGCGCCAGCAGCTTGGAAACAGCCTCAACTGAAGCTTTCTTT.

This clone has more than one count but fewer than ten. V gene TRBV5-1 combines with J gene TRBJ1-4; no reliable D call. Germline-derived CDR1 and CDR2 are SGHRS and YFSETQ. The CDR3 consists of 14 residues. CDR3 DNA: TGCGCATCGCAGCCTGGGTCGGGGAATGAAAAACTGTTTTTT. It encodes CASQPGSGNEKLFF.

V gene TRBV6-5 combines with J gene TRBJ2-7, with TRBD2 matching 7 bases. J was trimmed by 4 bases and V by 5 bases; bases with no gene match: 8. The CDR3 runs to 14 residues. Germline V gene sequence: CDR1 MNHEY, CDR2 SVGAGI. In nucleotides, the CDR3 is TGTGCCAGCAGTGTCAGCGCGGGAGTATACGAGCAGTACTTC. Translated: CASSVSAGVYEQYF.

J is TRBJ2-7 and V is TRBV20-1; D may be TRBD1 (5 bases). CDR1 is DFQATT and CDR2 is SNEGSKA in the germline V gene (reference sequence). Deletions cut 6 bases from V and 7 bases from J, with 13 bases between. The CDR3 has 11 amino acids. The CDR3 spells CSAARALEQYF. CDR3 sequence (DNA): TGCAGTGCCGCCAGGGCGTTAGAGCAGTACTTC.